Listed below are T cell receptor beta chains from one sample, sequenced in a study of regulatory T cells in long-lasting Graves disease. TCRdb re-derived calls from the multiplex PCR reads in MiXCR, one entry per CDR3 protein. The sample lists about 620,000 distinct CDR3 sequences; approximately 15% were seen once. Separately, the same data were catalogued under a study of T cells in Graves' hyperthyroidism and ophthalmopathy.

The sample in question was peripheral blood mononuclear cells (PBMCs), obtained at new diagnosis, from a patient treated with antithyroid drugs. These receptors all stem from a woman under 40 with Graves disease. The CDR3 runs from the conserved cysteine through the conserved F or W. The D gene is left open where the match is weak. Clone size is stated in some rows and not others, as once, few, many or a class when expanded.

CDR3nt: TGTGCCAGCAGTTACGCTTCTTCGTGGACTAGCGGCCCTTACGAGCAGTACTTC
CDR3aa: CASSYASSWTSGPYEQYF
v_gene: TRBV6-5
d_gene: TRBD2
j_gene: TRBJ2-7
abundance: many
len: 18

CDR3nt: TGTGCCACAGGGACCCACAGGGGAAACGAAAAACTGTTTTTT
CDR3aa: CATGTHRGNEKLFF
v_gene: TRBV12-3/TRBV12-4
d_gene: TRBD1
j_gene: TRBJ1-4
abundance: many
len: 14

CDR3nt: TGTGCCAGCAGCTTCGGGACTAGAGCGGGAGGGCTTGAACAAGAGACCCGGTACTTC
CDR3aa: CASSFGTRAGGLEQETRYF
v_gene: TRBV7-9
d_gene: TRBD2
j_gene: TRBJ2-5
abundance: .
len: 19

CDR3nt: TGTGCCAGCAAACGACAGGGCAACACCTACGAGCAGTACTTC
CDR3aa: CASKRQGNTYEQYF
v_gene: TRBV6-1
d_gene: TRBD1
j_gene: TRBJ2-7
abundance: many
len: 14

CDR3nt: TGTGCCAGCACGTCAGGCGCCTATAATTCACCCCTCCACTTT
CDR3aa: CASTSGAYNSPLHF
v_gene: TRBV6-1
d_gene: .
j_gene: TRBJ1-6
abundance: many
len: 14

CDR3nt: TGTGCCAGCCTTTTAACAGGGAACATTCAGTACTTC
CDR3aa: CASLLTGNIQYF
v_gene: TRBV6-2/TRBV6-3
d_gene: .
j_gene: TRBJ2-4
abundance: few
len: 12

CDR3nt: TGCAGTGCTAGATTGCCCCCCGGGGCGGGAGGGCCGGGTAATGAGCAGTTCTTC
CDR3aa: CSARLPPGAGGPGNEQFF
v_gene: TRBV20-1
d_gene: TRBD2
j_gene: TRBJ2-1
abundance: few
len: 18

CDR3nt: .
CDR3aa: CASSPGQAIYEQYFGPGQPQHF
v_gene: TRBV3-1
d_gene: .
j_gene: TRBJ1-5
abundance: once
len: 22

CDR3nt: TGTGCCAGCAGTGGTCCGGGACTTTACTACGAGCAGTACTTC
CDR3aa: CASSGPGLYYEQYF
v_gene: TRBV9
d_gene: .
j_gene: TRBJ2-7
abundance: .
len: 14

CDR3nt: TGTGCCATCAACCTCGTAAATGAGCAGTTCTTC
CDR3aa: CAINLVNEQFF
v_gene: TRBV10-3
d_gene: .
j_gene: TRBJ2-1
abundance: .
len: 11

CDR3nt: TGTGCCAGTAAAAACGCGGGCTATGGCTACACCTTC
CDR3aa: CASKNAGYGYTF
v_gene: TRBV19
d_gene: .
j_gene: TRBJ1-2
abundance: .
len: 12

CDR3nt: TGTGCCAGCAGCTTACCTAAGAGCACAGATACGCAGTATTTT
CDR3aa: CASSLPKSTDTQYF
v_gene: TRBV7-2
d_gene: .
j_gene: TRBJ2-3
abundance: .
len: 14

CDR3nt: TGCAGTGCCGTGGTTGCGGGAGGGCACGGCACAGATACGCAGTATTTT
CDR3aa: CSAVVAGGHGTDTQYF
v_gene: TRBV20-1
d_gene: TRBD2
j_gene: TRBJ2-3
abundance: many
len: 16

CDR3nt: TGTGCCAGCAGTTACTCCCGACAGAGCAATCAGCCCCAGCATTTT
CDR3aa: CASSYSRQSNQPQHF
v_gene: TRBV6-5
d_gene: .
j_gene: TRBJ1-5
abundance: many
len: 15

CDR3nt: TGTGCCAGCAGCTTAGTCCCAGGAATGAACACTGAAGCTTTCTTT
CDR3aa: CASSLVPGMNTEAFF
v_gene: TRBV11-2
d_gene: .
j_gene: TRBJ1-1
abundance: many
len: 15

CDR3nt: TGTGCCAGCAGTTTAACCCCGGGACAGGGTTTCAATCAGCCCCAGCATTTT
CDR3aa: CASSLTPGQGFNQPQHF
v_gene: TRBV28
d_gene: TRBD1
j_gene: TRBJ1-5
abundance: many
len: 17

CDR3nt: TGTGCCATCCGACCCACCCTCAGGGGGGTTTCCTACAATGAGCAGTTCTTC
CDR3aa: CAIRPTLRGVSYNEQFF
v_gene: TRBV14
d_gene: .
j_gene: TRBJ2-1
abundance: .
len: 17

CDR3nt: TGTGCCAGCAGTGAATTTGAGGGGGGATCGGGCGCCGGGGAGCTGTTTTTT
CDR3aa: CASSEFEGGSGAGELFF
v_gene: TRBV25-1
d_gene: .
j_gene: TRBJ2-2
abundance: .
len: 17

CDR3nt: TGTGCCAGCAGGACGGGACAGGGTGCAGGGGGCAATCAGCCCCAGCATTTT
CDR3aa: CASRTGQGAGGNQPQHF
v_gene: TRBV6-1
d_gene: TRBD1
j_gene: TRBJ1-5
abundance: many
len: 17

CDR3nt: TGCAGTGCTATGGGACTAGCGAGTCTCAATGAGCAGTTCTTC
CDR3aa: CSAMGLASLNEQFF
v_gene: TRBV20-1
d_gene: TRBD2
j_gene: TRBJ2-1
abundance: .
len: 14

CDR3nt: TGTGCCAGCAGCTTAGGCAGGACCACCTACAATGAGCAGTTCTTC
CDR3aa: CASSLGRTTYNEQFF
v_gene: TRBV11-1
d_gene: .
j_gene: TRBJ2-1
abundance: few
len: 15

CDR3nt: TGTGCCTGGGGAGGGTCCGGTAATTCACCCCTCCACTTT
CDR3aa: CAWGGSGNSPLHF
v_gene: TRBV30
d_gene: .
j_gene: TRBJ1-6
abundance: few
len: 13

CDR3nt: TGTGCCAGCCTGCGTTACGGGGGCGAGGACACTGAAGCTTTCTTT
CDR3aa: CASLRYGGEDTEAFF
v_gene: TRBV27
d_gene: .
j_gene: TRBJ1-1
abundance: many
len: 15

CDR3nt: TGTGCCAGCTCACCACGGTTTGCGGGAGCGGATGAGCAGTTCTTC
CDR3aa: CASSPRFAGADEQFF
v_gene: TRBV18
d_gene: TRBD2
j_gene: TRBJ2-1
abundance: many
len: 15

CDR3nt: TGCGCCAGCAGCTGGTCAGGGCCCTCCTCATACGTGAACACTGAAGCTTTCTTT
CDR3aa: CASSWSGPSSYVNTEAFF
v_gene: TRBV5-1
d_gene: .
j_gene: TRBJ1-1
abundance: many
len: 18

CDR3nt: TGCGCCAGCAGCTCGAGCTATGAGCAGTTCTTC
CDR3aa: CASSSSYEQFF
v_gene: TRBV5-1
d_gene: .
j_gene: TRBJ2-1
abundance: many
len: 11

CDR3nt: TGTGCCAGCAGTGAAGGGGGGTACTTTCAGCCCCAGCATTTT
CDR3aa: CASSEGGYFQPQHF
v_gene: TRBV6-1
d_gene: .
j_gene: TRBJ1-5
abundance: many
len: 14

CDR3nt: TGTGCCAGCAGTTTAAGCGGTGGGAGTCAGCCCCAGCATTTT
CDR3aa: CASSLSGGSQPQHF
v_gene: TRBV12-3/TRBV12-4
d_gene: .
j_gene: TRBJ1-5
abundance: many
len: 14

CDR3nt: TGTGCCAGCATCGATCCCGGTGAGGAGGGGTTCCCCACCGGGGAGCTGTTTTTT
CDR3aa: CASIDPGEEGFPTGELFF
v_gene: TRBV6-2/TRBV6-3
d_gene: .
j_gene: TRBJ2-2
abundance: many
len: 18